This is a list of T cell receptor beta chains from one sample in a study of shared clonotypes between healthy human individuals. The method was immunoSEQ multiplex PCR; TCRdb's version includes in-frame clones alone and lacks a portion of them. The sample shows some 1.5 million clones, roughly 98% of them seen only once. Sequencing was done on a sample of naive CD4+ T cells sorted from blood. These receptors all come from a man younger than 40 in good health. Each CDR3 is given without its conserved first and last residue. Fields, in order: V gene, J gene, CDR3 protein.

v_call: TRBV2; j_call: TRBJ2-5; cdr3_aa: ASSEGLAGETSYLETQY
v_call: TRBV29-1; j_call: TRBJ2-5; cdr3_aa: SGGPDREH
v_call: TRBV2; j_call: TRBJ1-2; cdr3_aa: ASTPERGNGYT
v_call: TRBV28; j_call: TRBJ2-2; cdr3_aa: ASSSSTGELF
v_call: TRBV20-1; j_call: TRBJ1-2; cdr3_aa: SARVSGF
v_call: TRBV7-9; j_call: TRBJ1-2; cdr3_aa: ASSLRTGVSGYT
v_call: TRBV25-1; j_call: TRBJ2-5; cdr3_aa: ASSERRGRGETQY
v_call: TRBV28; j_call: TRBJ1-5; cdr3_aa: ASSLSGIDNQPQH
v_call: TRBV10-1; j_call: TRBJ2-2; cdr3_aa: ASSRNTGELF
v_call: TRBV5-1; j_call: TRBJ2-6; cdr3_aa: ASRGSSGANVLT
v_call: TRBV6-6; j_call: TRBJ1-1; cdr3_aa: ASSLTGGRTEAF
v_call: TRBV28; j_call: TRBJ2-7; cdr3_aa: ASRGQGLDEQY
v_call: TRBV29-1; j_call: TRBJ2-7; cdr3_aa: SGISGSSYEQY
v_call: TRBV9; j_call: TRBJ2-1; cdr3_aa: ASSGLRPAGSEQF
v_call: TRBV18; j_call: TRBJ2-1; cdr3_aa: ASSPESSYNEQF
v_call: TRBV10-3; j_call: TRBJ1-5; cdr3_aa: AIGQESNQPQH
v_call: TRBV4-3; j_call: TRBJ2-3; cdr3_aa: ASSQGLAATDTQY
v_call: TRBV27; j_call: TRBJ1-1; cdr3_aa: ASSTTHPGRLTMNTEAF
v_call: TRBV2; j_call: TRBJ1-3; cdr3_aa: ATHRGNSGNTIY
v_call: TRBV7-8; j_call: TRBJ2-1; cdr3_aa: ASSLNWRRGNEQF
v_call: TRBV2; j_call: TRBJ2-2; cdr3_aa: ASRGSAGELF
v_call: TRBV28; j_call: TRBJ1-2; cdr3_aa: ASSLPQGNYGYT
v_call: TRBV27; j_call: TRBJ2-6; cdr3_aa: ASSAGVGWANVLT
v_call: TRBV9; j_call: TRBJ2-2; cdr3_aa: ASSTGNPNTGELF
v_call: TRBV10-3; j_call: TRBJ2-3; cdr3_aa: ATGGISTDTQY
v_call: TRBV25-1; j_call: TRBJ2-4; cdr3_aa: ASSGSDIQY
v_call: TRBV4-3; j_call: TRBJ2-6; cdr3_aa: ASSQALLGGANVLT
v_call: TRBV7-8; j_call: TRBJ1-1; cdr3_aa: ASSLRAGFGAF
v_call: TRBV7-6; j_call: TRBJ2-7; cdr3_aa: ASRSYAGTSSYEQY
v_call: TRBV7-2; j_call: TRBJ2-5; cdr3_aa: ASRSVGVQETQY
v_call: TRBV7-9; j_call: TRBJ1-1; cdr3_aa: ASSLTGGFGMNTEAF
v_call: TRBV6-1; j_call: TRBJ1-1; cdr3_aa: ASSEQTNTEAF
v_call: TRBV7-2; j_call: TRBJ2-1; cdr3_aa: ASSLAGGLAGNEQF
v_call: TRBV30; j_call: TRBJ2-7; cdr3_aa: AWQVGSYEQY
v_call: TRBV5-5; j_call: TRBJ1-3; cdr3_aa: ASNTLPTGRSGNTIY
v_call: TRBV5-1; j_call: TRBJ2-1; cdr3_aa: ASSLVAGRGEQF
v_call: TRBV7-2; j_call: TRBJ2-5; cdr3_aa: ASSLAPRQGGETQY
v_call: TRBV5-1; j_call: TRBJ2-3; cdr3_aa: ASRPELAGKDAQY
v_call: TRBV5-1; j_call: TRBJ2-2; cdr3_aa: ASGGHLGLAGSNTGELF
v_call: TRBV9; j_call: TRBJ2-1; cdr3_aa: ASSVVSRASEQF
v_call: TRBV11-1; j_call: TRBJ1-5; cdr3_aa: ASSLRQGQPQH
v_call: TRBV27; j_call: TRBJ1-5; cdr3_aa: ASSYRGPNQPQH
v_call: TRBV7-9; j_call: TRBJ1-1; cdr3_aa: ASSRAPGQGKSWNTEAF
v_call: TRBV5-1; j_call: TRBJ2-7; cdr3_aa: ASSLAGSSYEQY
v_call: TRBV30; j_call: TRBJ1-5; cdr3_aa: AWNLRESNQPQH
v_call: TRBV10-1; j_call: TRBJ2-1; cdr3_aa: ASSEASGIDEQF
v_call: TRBV10-2; j_call: TRBJ2-7; cdr3_aa: ASISGTSSYEQY
v_call: TRBV7-2; j_call: TRBJ1-5; cdr3_aa: ASSPRTGSVGNQPQH
v_call: TRBV27; j_call: TRBJ1-2; cdr3_aa: ASSVRDRGGGYT
v_call: TRBV18; j_call: TRBJ2-1; cdr3_aa: ASSQLALSSYNEQF
v_call: TRBV7-2; j_call: TRBJ1-3; cdr3_aa: ASSSQISGNTIY
v_call: TRBV15; j_call: TRBJ2-7; cdr3_aa: ATSREQGAYEQY
v_call: TRBV5-4; j_call: TRBJ2-7; cdr3_aa: ASSSGGRSSYEQY
v_call: TRBV11-2; j_call: TRBJ2-7; cdr3_aa: ASSSRGMTYEQY